The 13 T cell receptor beta chains listed next were all sequenced from one sample in a study of CD8 T cells in Susac syndrome. RNA, at about 0.45 to 1 ug, was reverse transcribed with random hexamers. TCRdb redid the calling of the immunoSEQ multiplex PCR reads with MiXCR, one entry per CDR3 protein. Of hundreds of thousands of distinct CDR3 sequences in the sample, roughly 96% were seen once. The sequencing input was CD4+ T cells from PBMCs. These receptors were taken from a human donor with multiple sclerosis.

This chain links TRBV4-1 with TRBJ1-4; possibly TRBD1 for D (5 bases). The CDR3 covers 15 residues. CDR1 is MGHRA and CDR2 is YSYEKL in the germline V gene. Trimming stripped 4 bases from V and 1 base from J, with 10 bases between. CDR3 sequence reads: CASSLPGGTNEKLFF. DNA of the CDR3: TGCGCCAGCAGCCTACCCGGGGGAACTAATGAAAAACTGTTTTTT.

This clonotype has just one count. This sequence joins TRBV30 and TRBJ1-5; tentatively, D is TRBD1 (5 bases). V was trimmed by 3 bases and J by 3 bases, leaving 9 bases between them. The V gene's germline CDR1 is GTSNPN and CDR2 SVGIG (reference sequence). The CDR3 spans 13 residues. Here the CDR3 DNA reads TGTGCCTGGAGCCGGGGGGACAATCAGCCCCAGCATTTT. Encoded protein: CAWSRGDNQPQHF.

The chain combines TRBV2 with TRBJ2-5; 10 bases map to TRBD2. The germline V gene has CDR1 SNHLY and CDR2 FYNNEI. After removal of 2 bases from V and 2 bases from J, the junction contained 2 bases not matched to a gene. This CDR3 region has 15 residues. The CDR3 region is CASSELLAGQETQYF. CDR3 bases: TGTGCCAGCAGTGAATTACTAGCGGGACAAGAGACCCAGTACTTC. Full variable domain (missing parts from reference TRBV2 and TRBJ2-5): EPEVTQTPSHQVTQMGQEVILRCVPISNHLYFYWYRQILGQKVEFLVSFYNNEISEKSEIFDDQFSVERPDGSNFTLKIRSTKLEDSAMYFCASSELLAGQETQYFGPGTRLLVL.

V and J are TRBV5-1 and TRBJ2-2; no reliable D call. The CDR3 spans 13 residues. CDR1 SGHRS and CDR2 YFSETQ come from the germline V gene. V lost 0 bases and J lost 5, with 5 bases in between. The CDR3 loop reads CASSLDKTGELFF. CDR3 coding DNA: TGCGCCAGCAGCTTGGACAAAACCGGGGAGCTGTTTTTT.

As to this clonotype: An end of the junction does not agree with germline; a read error may underlie this. The rearrangement uses TRBV3-1 and TRBJ2-3; the D gene is possibly TRBD1 (5 bases). There are 14 residues in the CDR3. The V gene's germline CDR1 is LGHDT and CDR2 YNNKEL (reference sequence). CDR3 residues: CASSHRPQGVWIPF. In nucleotides, the CDR3 is TGTGCCAGCAGCCATCGCCCCCAGGGCGTGTGGATCCCTTTT.

The rearrangement links TRBV27 to TRBJ2-7, with 11 bases lining up with TRBD1. This CDR3 contains 13 residues. V shed 6 bases, J shed 5 bases, and the junction held 3 bases outside the gene matches. Germline V gene data show CDR1 as MNHEY and CDR2 as SMNVEV (reference sequence). The CDR3 region has the DNA TGTGCCAGCAGAAGGACAGGGGGCAACGAGCAGTACTTC. The encoded protein is CASRRTGGNEQYF.

This clonotype came up once. The rearrangement uses TRBV7-6 and TRBJ2-5, with D hard to call. The ends were cut back, 5 bases at V and 5 bases at J, with 12 bases in the middle. Germline CDR1 is SGHVS and CDR2 is FNYEAQ. The CDR3 runs 13 residues. This CDR3 reads CASSTLRAETQYF. DNA of the CDR3: TGTGCCAGCAGCACCTTAAGGGCGGAGACCCAGTACTTC.

The chain uses TRBV29-1 and TRBJ2-3; 7 bases align to TRBD2. The CDR3 runs 20 residues. CDR1 is SQVTM and CDR2 is ANQGSEA in the germline V gene. Losses at the gene ends were 0 bases for V and 3 bases for J; bases not matched to a gene: 21. The CDR3: CSVEDLPMLVAGDSTDTQYF. In DNA, the CDR3 is TGCAGCGTTGAAGATCTTCCGATGCTGGTCGCGGGAGATAGTACAGATACGCAGTATTTT.

The CDR3 reads CATSREDRRETQYF. CDR3 in DNA: TGTGCCACCAGTCGGGAGGACCGGAGGGAGACCCAGTACTTC. The rearrangement links TRBV15 to TRBJ2-5; 7 positions match TRBD2. Unmatched junction bases numbered 9, after V lost 6 bases and J lost 5 bases. The CDR3 has 14 amino acids. CDR1 LNHNV and CDR2 YYDKDF come from the germline V gene (reference sequence).

The chain combines TRBV4-1 with TRBJ1-4, with D perhaps matching TRBD1 (5 bases). V lost 4 bases to trimming and J lost 0 bases, with 18 bases between them. The CDR3 consists of 18 residues. The germline V gene has CDR1 MGHRA and CDR2 YSYEKL. The CDR3 bases are TGCGCCAGCAGCCCTACGAGCCGGGGGTACTCAACTAATGAAAAACTGTTTTTT. This gives the protein CASSPTSRGYSTNEKLFF.

This clonotype was seen only a few times. The CDR3 reads CASSLLNTEAFF. In DNA, the CDR3 is TGTGCCAGCAGCTTATTAAACACTGAAGCTTTCTTT. The chain joins TRBV7-8 to TRBJ1-1, with D uncertain. The CDR3 length is 12 residues. Trimming pared 2 bases from V and 2 bases from J, leaving 3 bases between. Germline CDR1 is SGHVS and CDR2 is FQNEAQ.

The chain recombines TRBV6-6 with TRBJ2-7; TRBD1 agrees at 12 bases. This CDR3 has 14 amino acids. Germline V lookup: CDR1 MNHNY, CDR2 SVGAGI (reference sequence). V shed 3 bases and J 9 bases; nucleotides not matched to a gene: 6. Written as DNA, the CDR3 is TGTGCCAGCAGTTATTCGGGACAGGGGGCCGGGCAGTACTTC. The encoded protein is CASSYSGQGAGQYF.

The rearrangement links TRBV2 to TRBJ1-5; no definite D call. Trimming shortened V by 2 bases and J by 1 base, and 6 bases separated the two germline ends. In germline, CDR1 is SNHLY, CDR2 FYNNEI. CDR3 size: 14 residues. The DNA for the CDR3 is TGTGCCAGCAGTGAATTTCGGAGCAATCAGCCCCAGCATTTT. Translation: CASSEFRSNQPQHF.